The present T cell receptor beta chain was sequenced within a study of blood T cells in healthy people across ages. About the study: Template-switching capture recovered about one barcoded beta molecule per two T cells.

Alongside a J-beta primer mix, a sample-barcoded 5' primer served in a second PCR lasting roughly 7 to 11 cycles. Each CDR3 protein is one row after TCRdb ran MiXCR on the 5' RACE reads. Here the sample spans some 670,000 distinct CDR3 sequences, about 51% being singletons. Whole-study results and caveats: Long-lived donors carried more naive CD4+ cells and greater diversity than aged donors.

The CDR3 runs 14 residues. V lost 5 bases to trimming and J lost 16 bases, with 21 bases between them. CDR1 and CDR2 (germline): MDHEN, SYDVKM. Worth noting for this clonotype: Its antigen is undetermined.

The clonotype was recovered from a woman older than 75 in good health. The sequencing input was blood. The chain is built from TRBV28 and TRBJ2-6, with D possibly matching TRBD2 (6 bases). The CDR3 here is CASSRPGAVPVLTF. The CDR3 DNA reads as TGTGCCAGCAGTCGCCCGGGAGCGGTCCCTGTTCTGACTTTC. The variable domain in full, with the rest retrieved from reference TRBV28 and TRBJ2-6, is DVKVTQSSRYLVKRTGEKVFLECVQDMDHENMFWYRQDPGLGLRLIYFSYDVKMKEKGDIPEGYSVSREKKERFSLILESASTNQTSMYLCASSRPGAVPVLTFGAGSRLTVL.